One and the same sample provided the 21 T cell receptor beta chains below, sequenced in a study of beta chain features in type 1 diabetes. Study-wide findings and caveats: TCRB CDR3s were moderately but significantly shorter in Type 1 diabetes patients in all four CD4+ subsets.

Antigens of these TCRs are unknown. Reverse transcribing all isolated RNA meant expressed TCRB transcripts were sequenced. Method: immunoSEQ multiplex PCR; TCRdb's copy keeps in-frame clones and lacks some. Altogether about 650,000 clones are present, under 15% being singletons, with the ten largest covering more than 0.09%. Sequences were obtained from naive CD4+ T cells from blood. These receptor sequences come from a man aged 25-40 years with type 1 diabetes.

This clone was counted between two and nine times. The chain combines TRBV14 with TRBJ2-3; TRBD2 matches at 9 bases. Trimming cost V 1 base and J 5 bases; bases outside gene matches: 7. The length of the CDR3 is 16 residues. Germline V gene lookup returns CDR1 SGHDN and CDR2 FVKESK. The DNA of the CDR3 is TGTGCCAGCAGCCAAGTTGCGGGGGGGGCCGTAGATACGCAGTATTTT. Translated: CASSQVAGGAVDTQYF.

The J gene is TRBJ1-5, the V gene TRBV2; unclear D gene. Trimming shortened V by 6 bases and J by 4 bases, and 19 bases separated the two germline ends. CDR3 size: 16 residues. Germline V gives CDR1 SNHLY, CDR2 FYNNEI. CDR3 region: CASSPNLSGGNQPQHF. The CDR3 DNA reads as TGTGCCAGCAGCCCCAACTTGTCCGGAGGGAATCAGCCCCAGCATTTT.

The J gene is TRBJ2-2, the V gene TRBV10-1; maybe TRBD2 (5 bases). Trimming left V 3 bases short and J 5 bases short, with 10 bases between. Germline V gene sequence: CDR1 WNHNN, CDR2 SYGVQD (reference sequence). CDR3 length: 14 amino acids. CDR3 DNA: TGCGCCAGCAGTGAACGGGGTCAAACCGGGGAGCTGTTTTTT. Translating gives CASSERGQTGELFF.

This clone was detected a few times. J is TRBJ1-2 and V is TRBV29-1; 8 bases are shared with TRBD1. V was pared by 2 bases and J by 6 bases, with 5 bases of the junction left unmatched. Germline V gene sequence: CDR1 SQVTM, CDR2 ANQGSEA. This CDR3 region has 13 residues. CDR3 coding DNA: TGCAGCGTTGAACGTGGGACAGGTAATGGCTACACCTTC. The encoded protein is CSVERGTGNGYTF.

This clone was found a few times. Compared with germline, one end of the junction differs, possibly owing to a read error. The chain combines TRBV27 with TRBJ2-5; no clear D gene. CDR1 MNHEY and CDR2 SMNVEV come from the germline V gene (reference sequence). The CDR3 has 12 residues. The CDR3 region is CASSNSQVTQYF. CDR3 bases: TGTGCCAGCAGTAATTCGCAAGTGACCCAGTACTTC.

The chain carries TRBV6-1 and TRBJ2-5, with TRBD2 as a possible D gene (6 bases). Germline-derived CDR1 and CDR2 are MNHNS and SASEGT. The CDR3 consists of 13 residues. Trimming removed 7 bases at V and 0 bases at J, with 9 bases between. CDR3 in amino acids: CASKEGHQETQYF. The CDR3 DNA follows: TGTGCCAGCAAGGAGGGTCACCAAGAGACCCAGTACTTC.

The rearrangement uses TRBV29-1 and TRBJ2-7; D is unclear. V shed 4 bases and J shed 1 base, with 8 bases lying between them. The CDR3 totals 12 residues. Germline loops: CDR1 SQVTM, CDR2 ANQGSEA. The chain's CDR3 is CSVAYGSYEQYF. The DNA for the CDR3 is TGCAGCGTTGCCTACGGGTCCTACGAGCAGTACTTC.

This clone came up a few times. CDR3 in DNA: TGTGCCAGCAGCAAGGGACAGGGGTTCGCAGATACGCAGTATTTT. Translated: CASSKGQGFADTQYF. This chain links TRBV27 with TRBJ2-3; 10 bases are shared with TRBD1. Germline CDR1 is MNHEY and CDR2 is SMNVEV (reference sequence). Trimming cost V 6 bases and J 4 bases; bases outside gene matches: 7. There are 15 residues in the CDR3.

The rearrangement uses TRBV4-3 and TRBJ1-3, with D uncertain. Germline lookup yields CDR1 LGHNA and CDR2 YSLEER. With 0 bases removed from V and 3 bases from J, the gap between germline ends came to 6 bases. The length of the CDR3 is 14 residues. The CDR3 DNA follows: TGCGCCAGCAGCCAAGAGAGAGGTGGAAACACCATATATTTT. Protein product: CASSQERGGNTIYF.

This clone was found a few times. The V and J genes are TRBV18 and TRBJ1-2, with TRBD1 matching over 8 bases. With V trimmed by 2 bases and J by 1 base, 6 bases remained unmatched. CDR3 size: 16 residues. Germline assignment: CDR1 KGHSH and CDR2 LQKENI. The CDR3 DNA reads TGTGCCAGCTCACCAGTCGAGGGACAGGTTAACTATGGCTACACCTTC. Its protein product is CASSPVEGQVNYGYTF. Supplemented by reference TRBV18 and TRBJ1-2, the full variable domain reads NAGVMQNPRHLVRRRGQEARLRCSPMKGHSHVYWYRQLPEEGLKFMVYLQKENIIDESGMPKERFSAEFPKEGPSILRIQQVVRGDSAAYFCASSPVEGQVNYGYTFGSGTRLTVV.

This clone was detected only a few times. Different DNA sequences within this sample yield the same CDR3. CDR3 sequence (DNA): TGCGCCAGCAGCTCGGGACAGGGGACCGAAAAACTGTTTTTT. Its translation: CASSSGQGTEKLFF. The chain has TRBV5-1 and TRBJ1-4; TRBD1 aligns across 10 bases. This CDR3 spans 14 amino acids. Germline trimming cut 3 bases from V and 8 bases from J; bases unmatched to any gene: 4. The germline V gene encodes CDR1 SGHRS and CDR2 YFSETQ.

This chain links TRBV9 with TRBJ2-7; 9 nucleotides line up with TRBD2. Trimming at V came to 4 bases and at J to 3 bases, leaving 17 bases not matched to a gene. The germline CDR1 and CDR2 sequences are SGDLS and YYNGEE. The CDR3 has 18 residues. DNA of the CDR3: TGTGCCAGCAGCCCACAAGCGGGGGGTTCTATCTACAGCTACGAGCAGTACTTC. Its protein product is CASSPQAGGSIYSYEQYF.

This clone was counted between two and nine times. The CDR3 bases are TGTGCCAGCAGCTTAAACGTGAGGGTTACCAGCTCCTACAATGAGCAGTTCTTC. This gives the protein CASSLNVRVTSSYNEQFF. V gene TRBV7-2 combines with J gene TRBJ2-1; tentatively, D is TRBD2 (5 bases). Germline V lookup: CDR1 SGHTA, CDR2 FQGNSA. The germline V and J ends were trimmed by 2 bases and 0 bases, with 17 bases remaining between them. The CDR3 consists of 18 residues. Full variable domain (rest looked up from reference TRBV7-2 and TRBJ2-1): GAGVSQSPSNKVTEKGKDVELRCDPISGHTALYWYRQSLGQGLEFLIYFQGNSAPDKSGLPSDRFSAERTGGSVSTLTIQRTQQEDSAVYLCASSLNVRVTSSYNEQFFGPGTRLTVL.

The chain is built from TRBV27 and TRBJ2-3, with D possibly being TRBD1 or TRBD2 (5 bases each). The CDR3 consists of 18 residues. V was cut by 5 bases and J by 1 base, with 22 bases left in between. Germline loops: CDR1 MNHEY, CDR2 SMNVEV (reference sequence). For the CDR3, the DNA is TGTGCCAGCAGTCGTCGGCAGGGATGGGACGCGGGCACAGATACGCAGTATTTT. Protein product: CASSRRQGWDAGTDTQYF.

This chain joins TRBV5-6 and TRBJ1-6; maybe TRBD1 (5 bases). Germline V lookup: CDR1 SGHDT, CDR2 YYEEEE. V shed 5 bases and J shed 7 bases, with 13 bases lying between them. The CDR3 is 14 residues long. The CDR3 spells CASRGRKRNSPLHF. The CDR3 DNA reads TGTGCCAGCAGGGGACGGAAGCGGAATTCACCCCTCCACTTT.

A word on this clone: Germline and junction disagree at one end, which may indicate a read error. This chain links TRBV5-1 with TRBJ1-2; D uncertain. CDR1 is SGHRS, CDR2 YFSETQ, per germline. The CDR3 is made up of 12 amino acids. The CDR3 coding sequence is TGCGCCAGCAGCTTTGCCGGCGATGGCTATACCTTC. This codes for CASSFAGDGYTF.

This chain joins TRBV6-6 and TRBJ1-2, with D uncertain. Trimming removed 5 bases from V and 8 bases from J, with 18 bases in between. This CDR3 comprises 14 residues. Germline CDR1 MNHNY, CDR2 SVGAGI (reference sequence). CDR3 DNA sequence: TGTGCCAGCAGTACCACCGGGTCGCCTTTGGGCTACACCTTC. It is translated as CASSTTGSPLGYTF.

This clone has only a few counts. The chain is built from TRBV5-4 and TRBJ2-3; no definite D call. The germline CDR1 and CDR2 sequences are SGHNT and YYREEE (reference sequence). V dropped 0 bases and J dropped 0 bases, with 11 bases sitting between them. This CDR3 contains 16 residues. The CDR3 sequence: CASSLDSGPSTDTQYF. The CDR3, as DNA: TGTGCCAGCAGCTTGGACTCAGGTCCTAGCACAGATACGCAGTATTTT.

The V and J genes are TRBV30 and TRBJ2-1; 8 bases are a match to TRBD1. J lost 9 bases, V lost 4 bases, and 5 bases had no gene match. CDR1 and CDR2 from the germline V gene are GTSNPN and SVGIG (reference sequence). The CDR3 has 12 residues. The CDR3 spells CAWKDRAVEQFF. The CDR3 DNA sequence: TGTGCCTGGAAGGACAGGGCCGTTGAGCAGTTCTTC.

This clone was observed a few times. The chain links TRBV25-1 to TRBJ1-2; D call uncertain. There are 14 residues in the CDR3. Germline CDR1 MGHDK, CDR2 SYGVNS. V was trimmed by 1 base and J by 1 base, leaving 7 bases between them. The CDR3 DNA sequence: TGTGCCAGCAGTGAATCATACGTTAACTATGGCTACACCTTC. Protein sequence: CASSESYVNYGYTF.

This clone showed up many times. V and J are TRBV7-6 and TRBJ1-5; D is possibly TRBD1 (5 bases). Germline CDR1 is SGHVS and CDR2 is FNYEAQ. Trimming cost V 2 bases and J 2 bases, with 16 bases left between them. The CDR3 has 17 amino acids. Written as DNA, the CDR3 is TGTGCCAGCAGCTTATGGGAAGGGGCGGTTGGCAATCAGCCCCAGCATTTT. Its protein is CASSLWEGAVGNQPQHF. Full variable domain (remainder filled in from reference TRBV7-6 and TRBJ1-5): GAGVSQSPRYKVTKRGQDVALRCDPISGHVSLYWYRQALGQGPEFLTYFNYEAQQDKSGLPNDRFSAERPEGSISTLTIQRTEQRDSAMYRCASSLWEGAVGNQPQHFGDGTRLSIL.